This T cell receptor beta chain was captured in a study of shared T cell receptors in the human thymus. V shed 1 base and J shed 2 bases, with 17 bases lying between them. The CDR3 length is 17 residues. The germline V gene encodes CDR1 SGHDN and CDR2 FVKESK. Method: immunoSEQ multiplex PCR; TCRdb's copy keeps in-frame clones and lacks some. The sample includes roughly 560,000 clones, around three quarters seen only once; the top ten take about 0.013%. The same data also went into a second study, on human thymus T cells. Per that study: Corrective surgery for congenital heart defects was being performed on the healthy Finnish infants who were the donors. Corrective cardiac surgery supplied the resected thymus tissue. Repertoires sampled from thymus and blood appeared biased in V and J gene usage.

V and J are TRBV14 and TRBJ1-2, with a tentative D call TRBD1 (5 bases). The receptor was derived from a boy younger than two with a congenital heart defect. Input material: thymocytes. The CDR3 DNA sequence: TGTGCCAGCAGCCAAGCCCTCGGGGAGGGGACCAACTATGGCTACACCTTC. It specifies CASSQALGEGTNYGYTF.